The next 12 T cell receptor beta chains were all read from a single sample in a study of OX40 agonist ivuxolimab in advanced cancers. Assay used: immunoSEQ multiplex PCR; TCRdb lists only in-frame clones, some missing. Among around 11,000 clones listed, about 85% were seen once. The sample was CD4+ or CD8+ T cells sorted from blood, taken in a trial of the OX40 agonist ivuxolimab. The receptors were gathered from an adult with an advanced solid tumor such as melanoma, head and neck, liver or kidney cancer.

This chain joins TRBV27 and TRBJ1-1; 9 bases match TRBD1. The CDR3 is 14 amino acids. Germline V gives CDR1 MNHEY, CDR2 SMNVEV (reference sequence). V lost 6 bases to trimming and J lost 1 base; unmatched junction nucleotides: 3. CDR3 residues: CASSWDRANTEAFF. The CDR3 DNA reads as TGTGCCAGCAGCTGGGACAGGGCGAACACTGAAGCTTTCTTT.

The rearrangement joins TRBV11-3 to TRBJ2-2; TRBD2 is a possible D gene (7 bases). Germline V gene sequence: CDR1 SGHNT, CDR2 YENEEA. The CDR3 totals 14 residues. With 2 bases removed from V and 7 bases from J, the gap between germline ends came to 11 bases. This CDR3 reads CASSLRGANGELFF. DNA of the CDR3: TGTGCCAGCAGCTTACGGGGGGCAAACGGGGAGCTGTTTTTT.

This clone was seen once. The rearrangement joins TRBV27 to TRBJ1-5; tentative D call: TRBD1 (6 bases). Looked up from germline, CDR1 is MNHEY and CDR2 is SMNVEV (reference sequence). This CDR3 has 14 residues. The ends were cut back, 5 bases at V and 5 bases at J, with 13 bases in the middle. The CDR3, as DNA: TGTGCCAGCAGTGCCACAGGGTCGTATCAGCCCCAGCATTTT. Encoded protein: CASSATGSYQPQHF.

The rearrangement uses TRBV5-5 and TRBJ2-2, with D perhaps TRBD2 (7 bases). Per germline, CDR1 SGHKS and CDR2 YYEKEE (reference sequence). Between the trimmed V and J ends, which lost 2 bases and 1 base, there was a span of 12 bases. This CDR3 is built from 16 residues. This chain's CDR3 is CASSFPGGKNTGELFF. In nucleotides, the CDR3 is TGTGCCAGCAGCTTTCCGGGGGGCAAGAACACCGGGGAGCTGTTTTTT.

The chain carries TRBV13 and TRBJ2-4; no clear D gene. CDR1 PRHDT and CDR2 FYEKMQ come from the germline V gene (reference sequence). There are 13 residues in the CDR3. V lost 4 bases to trimming and J lost 5 bases, with 9 bases between them. The CDR3 loop is CASSSRAQNIQYF. As DNA, the CDR3 is TGTGCCAGCAGCTCCCGGGCCCAAAACATTCAGTACTTC.

The genes are TRBV19 and TRBJ2-1, with D possibly TRBD2 on 6 matching bases. Germline values: CDR1 LNHDA, CDR2 SQIVND (reference sequence). CDR3 length: 16 residues. Trimming took 3 bases from V and 7 from J, leaving 19 bases between them. The CDR3 reads CASSMRLGPQLNEQFF. The CDR3, as DNA: TGTGCCAGTAGTATGCGACTAGGCCCTCAGTTGAATGAGCAGTTCTTC.

This rearrangement joins TRBV6-1 to TRBJ1-3; weak D call: TRBD1 (5 bases). The CDR3 is made up of 11 amino acids. From germline, CDR1 is MNHNS and CDR2 SASEGT. Trimming shortened V by 9 bases and J by 4 bases, and 7 bases separated the two germline ends. The CDR3 DNA is TGTGCCAGTGGGGCCGGAAACACCATATATTTT. Translation gives CASGAGNTIYF.

The chain combines TRBV15 with TRBJ2-7; 9 nucleotides match TRBD1. Germline CDR1 reads LNHNV; CDR2 reads YYDKDF (reference sequence). This CDR3 has 15 residues. The J segment lost 1 base and the V segment lost 4 bases, leaving 5 bases of the junction unmatched. DNA for the CDR3: TGTGCCACCAGCACACCGGGACAGGGATCCTACGAGCAGTACTTC. Its protein product is CATSTPGQGSYEQYF.

This chain links TRBV14 with TRBJ2-1; the match to TRBD2 covers 9 bases. Germline values: CDR1 SGHDN, CDR2 FVKESK. With V trimmed by 4 bases and J by 4 bases, 5 bases remained unmatched. The CDR3 runs 15 residues. The CDR3 spells CASSPGLAFYNEQFF. CDR3 nucleotide sequence: TGTGCCAGCAGCCCGGGACTAGCTTTTTACAATGAGCAGTTCTTC.

The chain is built from TRBV4-1 and TRBJ2-7; 10 bases map to TRBD2. This CDR3 region has 15 residues. Looked up from germline, CDR1 is MGHRA and CDR2 is YSYEKL. The trim removed 1 base at V and 7 bases at J, leaving 7 bases unmatched. The CDR3 is CASSQASGGAREQYF. CDR3 in DNA: TGCGCCAGCAGCCAAGCGAGCGGGGGGGCCAGAGAGCAGTACTTC.

The CDR3, as DNA: TGTGCCAGTAGTCATAGCGGGGGCCCGAATGAGCAGTTCTTC. It codes for CASSHSGGPNEQFF. The chain couples TRBV19 to TRBJ2-1; 9 nucleotides agree with TRBD2. This CDR3 region has 14 residues. In germline, CDR1 is LNHDA, CDR2 SQIVND (reference sequence). V gave up 5 bases and J gave up 7 bases; unmatched junction bases: 6.

J is TRBJ2-5 and V is TRBV6-1; 7 bases are shared with TRBD2. V shed 7 bases, J shed 5 bases, and the junction held 13 bases outside the gene matches. Looked up from germline, CDR1 is MNHNS and CDR2 is SASEGT. The length of the CDR3 is 15 residues. The chain's CDR3 is CASIPLATKGETQYF. The CDR3, as DNA: TGTGCCAGCATCCCACTAGCGACGAAAGGGGAGACCCAGTACTTC.